This is a list of T cell receptor beta chains from one sample in a study of blood T cell repertoires in COVID-19. Method: immunoSEQ multiplex PCR; TCRdb's copy keeps in-frame clones and lacks some. The sample lists approximately 300,000 clones; 75% to 90% were seen once. Material: PBMCs or T cells enriched from blood (not recorded which). Receptors originate from a woman in her thirties who had been exposed to COVID-19. The CDR3 runs from the conserved cysteine through the conserved F or W. D genes are given only for firm matches. Clone size appears in some rows only: once, few, many, or a class for an expanded clone.

d_gene	abundance	v_gene	j_gene	CDR3nt	CDR3aa
TRBD2	.	TRBV2	TRBJ2-3	TGTGCCAGCCGTACCCCGACTAGCGGGAGTTATGATACGCAGTATTTT	CASRTPTSGSYDTQYF
.	.	TRBV28	TRBJ2-1	TGTGCCAGCTCTTTAGCAGGGGAGCAGTTCTTC	CASSLAGEQFF
.	few	TRBV21-1	TRBJ1-5	TGTGCCAGCAGCGAATGGGACAGGGGAGGCAATCAGCCCCAGCATTTT	CASSEWDRGGNQPQHF
.	few	TRBV19	TRBJ1-3	TGTGCCAGTAGTATCGAACTGAACTCTGGAAACACCATATATTTT	CASSIELNSGNTIYF
.	.	TRBV28	TRBJ1-6	TGTGCCAGCACTATTGGGGGGAACCCCCTCCACTTT	CASTIGGNPLHF
.	few	TRBV5-1	TRBJ1-5	TGCGCCAGCAGCCTGGTCCAGGGTAGGCGGAAGGGGGAAGGACAGCCCCAGCATTTT	CASSLVQGRRKGEGQPQHF
.	.	TRBV5-4	TRBJ1-1	TGTGCCAGCAGCTTAGTGAGCATGAACACTGAAGCTTTCTTT	CASSLVSMNTEAFF
.	.	TRBV2	TRBJ1-5	TGTGCCAGCAGGAAAAGAGAACAGGGTAATCAGCCCCAGCATTTT	CASRKREQGNQPQHF
.	few	TRBV5-1	TRBJ1-1	TGCGCCAGCAGCTTTTCCCGAAAGCTGAACACTGAAGCTTTCTTT	CASSFSRKLNTEAFF
.	once	TRBV28	TRBJ1-2	TGTGCCAGCAGTCCAGGACAAGAGGTTGGCTACACCTTC	CASSPGQEVGYTF
.	.	TRBV27	TRBJ1-4	TGTGCCAGCAGTCTACGGAACAGGGAAGGAGGTCACCGTGAAAAACTGTTTTTT	CASSLRNREGGHREKLFF
.	once	TRBV6-1	TRBJ2-1	TGTGCCAGCAGTGAAGACGGCGGTAACTCCTACAATGAGCAGTTCTTC	CASSEDGGNSYNEQFF
.	.	TRBV6-4	TRBJ1-5	TGTGCCAGCAGTGACCTGCCTGATTTACGAGACAATCAGCCCCAGCATTTT	CASSDLPDLRDNQPQHF
.	many	TRBV5-1	TRBJ2-7	TGCGCCAGCAGCTTGGACAAAGGGGGTGACTTCATTTCCAGTCCCTACGAGCAGTACTTC	CASSLDKGGDFISSPYEQYF
.	.	TRBV3-1/TRBV3-2	TRBJ2-3	TGTGCCAGCAGCCAAGGGGCCACAGATACGCAGTATTTT	CASSQGATDTQYF
.	.	TRBV6-5	TRBJ1-5	TGTGCCAGCAGTTACAACGAGGCCCAGCCCCAGCATTTT	CASSYNEAQPQHF
TRBD1	few	TRBV7-8	TRBJ2-4	TGTGCCAGCAGCCGTAATCTGTTGGGACAGGGGACAAACATTCAGTACTTC	CASSRNLLGQGTNIQYF
.	.	TRBV27	TRBJ1-1	TGTGCCAGCAGGTTAGACAGCCCAAACACTGAAGCTTTCTTT	CASRLDSPNTEAFF
.	.	TRBV5-4	TRBJ1-2	TGTGCCAGCAGCGAACAGGAGATCGAGAGCTATGGCTACACCTTC	CASSEQEIESYGYTF
TRBD1	.	TRBV5-4	TRBJ1-6	TGTGCCAGCAGCTTGGGACAGGGAGTGAATTCACCCCTCCACTTT	CASSLGQGVNSPLHF
.	.	TRBV4-3	TRBJ1-1	TGCGCCAGCAGCCAACAAGCCTCGAACACTGAAGCTTTCTTT	CASSQQASNTEAFF
.	.	TRBV6-5	TRBJ2-7	TGTGCCAGCAGTTACAGGAGCTCCTACGAGCAGTACTTC	CASSYRSSYEQYF
.	few	TRBV12-3/TRBV12-4	TRBJ1-1	TGTGCCAGCAGTTTGGGGGCGGTCACTGAAGCTTTCTTT	CASSLGAVTEAFF
TRBD1	.	TRBV4-3	TRBJ1-1	TGCGCCAGCAGCCAGGGACAGGTGAACACTGAAGCTTTCTTT	CASSQGQVNTEAFF
TRBD1	few	TRBV24-1	TRBJ2-7	TGTGCCACCAGTGATGGGCTCGGGACAGGGCCCTACGAGCAGTACTTC	CATSDGLGTGPYEQYF
.	.	TRBV19	TRBJ2-1	TGTGCCAGTAGTATTCCGGGATTAGGCAATGAGCAGTTCTTC	CASSIPGLGNEQFF
.	.	TRBV9	TRBJ2-1	TGTGCCAGCAGCGGACTCAATGAGCAGTTCTTC	CASSGLNEQFF
.	.	TRBV6-4	TRBJ2-4	TGTGCCAGCAGTGACGGACCGGGGAACATTCAGTACTTC	CASSDGPGNIQYF
.	few	TRBV12-3/TRBV12-4	TRBJ1-5	TGTGCCAGCGGCCCCATCAATCAGCCCCAGCATTTT	CASGPINQPQHF
TRBD1	.	TRBV28	TRBJ1-1	TGTGCCAGCAGTAGGGGGCGCGGGGGGGCTTTCTTT	CASSRGRGGAFF
.	.	TRBV7-8	TRBJ1-3	TGTGCCAGCAGTTACAGGGAGACGACTGGAAACACCATATATTTT	CASSYRETTGNTIYF
.	.	TRBV28	TRBJ2-1	TGTGCCAGCAGCCCAATGGGGGGACCGGTACCAGGGCAGTTCTTC	CASSPMGGPVPGQFF
TRBD1	few	TRBV28	TRBJ1-5	TGTGCCAGCAGTCTAGGGACAGCCGATAGCAATCAGCCCCAGCATTTT	CASSLGTADSNQPQHF
TRBD1	few	TRBV6-1	TRBJ1-2	TGTGCCAGCAGTGAAGGGACAGGGCGATATGGCTACACCTTC	CASSEGTGRYGYTF
.	.	TRBV7-9	TRBJ1-1	TGTGCCAGCAGCCAAGCGTCTACTGAAGCTTTCTTT	CASSQASTEAFF
.	.	TRBV7-8	TRBJ1-1	TGTGCCAGCAGCTTCGACAGGTATAACACTGAAGCTTTCTTT	CASSFDRYNTEAFF
.	.	TRBV27	TRBJ1-6	TGTGCCAGCAGGAGCTATAATTCACCCCTCCACTTT	CASRSYNSPLHF
.	.	TRBV28	TRBJ1-1	TGTGCCAGCAGGGGAGGGGGGGACCCGAACACTGAAGCTTTCTTT	CASRGGGDPNTEAFF
.	.	TRBV11-2	TRBJ2-5	TGTGCCAGCAGCTTACCCCGGGGGTCAGAGACCCAGTACTTC	CASSLPRGSETQYF
.	.	TRBV4-1	TRBJ1-2	TGCGCCAGCAGCCAAGTACCGCTAGTGATCTATGGCTACACCTTC	CASSQVPLVIYGYTF
TRBD1	.	TRBV4-2	TRBJ1-2	TGTGCCAGCAGCCAAGACACGGGACAGGCTAACTATGGCTACACCTTC	CASSQDTGQANYGYTF
TRBD2	.	TRBV4-2	TRBJ2-5	TGTGCCAGCAGCCAAGATCGGCGGGGGGGGGCTTCTGGGGAGACCCAGTACTTC	CASSQDRRGGASGETQYF
.	.	TRBV21-1	TRBJ2-1	TGTGCCAGCAGCAAAGTTGACACCTACAATGAGCAGTTCTTC	CASSKVDTYNEQFF
.	.	TRBV7-9	TRBJ1-1	TGTGCCAGCAGCCACGCCGGGACAGAAGCTTTCTTT	CASSHAGTEAFF
.	once	TRBV27	TRBJ2-2	TGTGCCAGCAGTTTCTCGGAGTTGGGGGCGGCCACCGGGGAGCTGTTTTTT	CASSFSELGAATGELFF
TRBD1	.	TRBV27	TRBJ2-7	TGTGCCAGCAGTGATCTAGACAGGGCCGTACCCTACGAGCAGTACTTC	CASSDLDRAVPYEQYF
.	.	TRBV5-4	TRBJ2-1	TGTGCCAGCAGCCAAAATACAGGGTACAATGAGCAGTTCTTC	CASSQNTGYNEQFF